One sample yielded the 29 T cell receptor beta chains listed below, sequenced in a study of long-term antiretroviral therapy in people with HIV (dated by TCRdb to between 2020 and 2023). Sequencing of the TRB variable region was done with the immunoSEQ hsTCRB v3.0 assay at survey level resolution. The source is immuneACCESS, and TCRdb retained only in-frame sequences with V and J called. Part of the clones is not carried over; for the studies checked, unresolved V genes explain less than half of this, and the remainder is unexplained. The sample profile shows about 30,000 clones; around 78% of them were found once. In total, the top ten clones hold approximately 8.5% of the sample. This specimen was unsorted PBMCs, taken 1.5 years before starting antiretroviral therapy. The receptors shown here come from a man aged 18 to 29 with HIV.

The chain joins TRBV6-1 to TRBJ1-1; D not resolved. The V end was cut by 0 bases, the J end by 1 base, with 6 bases between. The CDR3 loop spans 14 amino acids. Germline V CDR1 and CDR2: MNHNS, SASEGT. The CDR3 loop is CASSEAGANTEAFF. The CDR3 DNA is TGTGCCAGCAGTGAAGCCGGAGCGAACACTGAAGCTTTCTTT.

The CDR3 loop is CASSSPGGSGVNQPQHF. The CDR3 DNA follows: TGTGCCAGCAGCTCCCCAGGAGGGTCGGGGGTCAATCAGCCCCAGCATTTT. This chain connects TRBV7-9 to TRBJ1-5, with D maybe TRBD1 (5 bases). The V end was cut by 4 bases, the J end by 3 bases, with 19 bases between. This CDR3 contains 17 residues. Germline V gene sequence: CDR1 SEHNR, CDR2 FQNEAQ (reference sequence).

A few counts support this clone. This chain joins TRBV7-8 and TRBJ1-2; no clear D. Trimming removed 3 bases from V and 2 bases from J, with 7 bases in between. The CDR3 is 13 residues long. Per the germline V gene, CDR1 is SGHVS and CDR2 is FQNEAQ. The chain's CDR3 is CASSFRGNYGYTF. Written as DNA, the CDR3 is TGTGCCAGCAGCTTTAGAGGGAACTATGGCTACACCTTC.

V gene TRBV15 combines with J gene TRBJ2-1, with 12 bases aligning to TRBD2. The germline CDR1 and CDR2 sequences are LNHNV and YYDKDF (reference sequence). The CDR3 extends over 15 amino acids. After removal of 3 bases from V and 9 bases from J, the junction contained 6 bases not matched to a gene. CDR3 sequence: CATSRETSGSTEQFF. DNA of the CDR3: TGTGCCACCAGCAGGGAGACTAGCGGGAGTACTGAGCAGTTCTTC. Together with reference TRBV15 and TRBJ2-1, the CDR3 gives the full variable domain: DAMVIQNPRYQVTQFGKPVTLSCSQTLNHNVMYWYQQKSSQAPKLLFHYYDKDFNNEADTPDNFQSRRPNTSFCFLDIRSPGLGDTAMYLCATSRETSGSTEQFFGPGTRLTVL.

The chain has TRBV25-1 and TRBJ2-2; the D gene is possibly TRBD1 (6 bases). CDR3 size: 14 residues. Looked up from germline, CDR1 is MGHDK and CDR2 is SYGVNS. Trimming shortened V by 4 bases and J by 6 bases, and 12 bases separated the two germline ends. DNA of the CDR3: TGTGCCAGCAGTGTAACAGGGTTGGCCGGGGAGCTGTTTTTT. The encoded protein is CASSVTGLAGELFF.

The rearrangement joins TRBV13 to TRBJ2-3, with D tentatively TRBD2 (6 bases). Germline values: CDR1 PRHDT, CDR2 FYEKMQ (reference sequence). This CDR3 has 13 amino acids. The V end was cut by 5 bases, the J end by 9 bases, with 15 bases between. The CDR3 coding sequence is TGTGCCAGCAGCACAGCGGGCCCTGAGACGCAGTATTTT. Amino acids: CASSTAGPETQYF.

The CDR3 reads CASSPSRSDTQYF. The CDR3 nucleotides are TGTGCCAGCAGTCCTTCCCGATCAGATACGCAGTATTTT. This chain links TRBV27 with TRBJ2-3; no clear D gene. The V and J ends lost 5 bases and 4 bases respectively, with 10 bases between them. Germline V gene lookup returns CDR1 MNHEY and CDR2 SMNVEV (reference sequence). The CDR3 runs to 13 residues.

CDR3 residues: CAISGTDYGYTF. CDR3 bases: TGTGCCATCAGCGGGACAGACTATGGCTACACCTTC. The chain carries TRBV10-3 and TRBJ1-2, with TRBD1 identical over 7 bases. The CDR3 covers 12 residues. J was trimmed by 3 bases and V by 6 bases; bases with no gene match: 1. Germline V gives CDR1 ENHRY, CDR2 SYGVKD.

J is TRBJ1-5 and V is TRBV7-2; D is unclear. The CDR3 spans 16 residues. Germline V gives CDR1 SGHTA, CDR2 FQGNSA. V was trimmed by 0 bases and J by 6 bases, leaving 15 bases between them. The CDR3 region is CASSLALAGSGQPQHF. Here the CDR3 DNA reads TGTGCCAGCAGCTTAGCGCTGGCAGGCTCTGGTCAGCCCCAGCATTTT.

The chain links TRBV28 to TRBJ1-3; no definite D call. This CDR3 spans 14 amino acids. CDR1 and CDR2 (germline): MDHEN, SYDVKM. Trimming took 3 bases from V and 2 from J, leaving 8 bases between them. The CDR3 region is CASSLRITGNTIYF. For the CDR3, the DNA is TGTGCCAGCAGTTTGAGGATAACTGGAAACACCATATATTTT.

This clone was counted between two and nine times. V usage is TRBV28 and J usage is TRBJ1-2; the D is unclear. Germline V lookup: CDR1 MDHEN, CDR2 SYDVKM. The CDR3 has 11 amino acids. V was pared by 5 bases and J by 8 bases, with 9 bases between. The CDR3 DNA sequence: TGTGCCAGCAGTAAAGGGTTCGGCTACACCTTC. This gives the protein CASSKGFGYTF.

The chain couples TRBV10-1 to TRBJ1-2, with a possible D match to TRBD1 (5 bases). The V end lost 7 bases, the J end lost 7 bases, and 10 bases lay between the germline ends. This CDR3 is 11 amino acids long. Germline V gene lookup returns CDR1 WNHNN and CDR2 SYGVQD (reference sequence). Here the CDR3 DNA reads TGCGCCAGCACCTCAGGGAGTGGCTACACCTTC. It translates to CASTSGSGYTF.

This rearrangement joins TRBV2 to TRBJ2-5; D unclear. Deletions cut 5 bases from V and 2 bases from J, with 3 bases between. The CDR3 contains 11 residues. CDR1 is SNHLY and CDR2 is FYNNEI in the germline V gene. CDR3 loop: CASSRQETQYF. The CDR3 coding sequence is TGTGCCAGCAGTCGGCAAGAGACCCAGTACTTC. The whole variable domain, remainder taken from reference TRBV2 and TRBJ2-5, is EPEVTQTPSHQVTQMGQEVILRCVPISNHLYFYWYRQILGQKVEFLVSFYNNEISEKSEIFDDQFSVERPDGSNFTLKIRSTKLEDSAMYFCASSRQETQYFGPGTRLLVL.

The chain joins TRBV10-1 to TRBJ1-6, with TRBD1 as a possible D gene (6 bases). Germline V gives CDR1 WNHNN, CDR2 SYGVQD (reference sequence). Trimming removed 4 bases from V and 8 bases from J, with 9 bases in between. The CDR3 loop spans 13 amino acids. The CDR3 region is CASSVDSYSPLHF. The CDR3 DNA sequence: TGCGCCAGCAGTGTGGACAGCTATTCACCCCTCCACTTT.

The chain joins TRBV28 to TRBJ1-2; the D gene is possibly TRBD1 (6 bases). Germline loops: CDR1 MDHEN, CDR2 SYDVKM. Trimming removed 4 bases from V and 0 bases from J, with 12 bases in between. This CDR3 contains 15 residues. As DNA, the CDR3 is TGTGCCAGCAGTTCTCTGACAGGTACTAACTATGGCTACACCTTC. Protein sequence: CASSSLTGTNYGYTF.

A single count supports this clone. The V call is TRBV15, the J call TRBJ2-7; 8 bases are shared with TRBD1. CDR1 and CDR2 (germline): LNHNV, YYDKDF (reference sequence). This CDR3 spans 15 amino acids. Losses at the gene ends were 4 bases for V and 0 bases for J; bases not matched to a gene: 5. The CDR3 is CATSTRTGNSYEQYF. The CDR3 DNA reads as TGTGCCACCAGCACCAGGACAGGGAACTCCTACGAGCAGTACTTC. The entire variable domain, with the rest obtained from reference TRBV15 and TRBJ2-7, is as follows: DAMVIQNPRYQVTQFGKPVTLSCSQTLNHNVMYWYQQKSSQAPKLLFHYYDKDFNNEADTPDNFQSRRPNTSFCFLDIRSPGLGDTAMYLCATSTRTGNSYEQYFGPGTRLTVT.

V usage is TRBV12-5 and J usage is TRBJ1-5, with a possible D match to TRBD1 (6 bases). The CDR3 is made up of 17 amino acids. Germline V gives CDR1 LGHNT, CDR2 FRNRAP. V was clipped by 4 bases and J by 0 bases, with 16 bases between them. The CDR3 nucleotides are TGTGCTAGTGGTTCGGACAGCTACCTGTTTAGCAATCAGCCCCAGCATTTT. It translates to CASGSDSYLFSNQPQHF.

V is TRBV9 and J is TRBJ2-7, with 14 bases fitting TRBD2. Trimming cost V 0 bases and J 2 bases; bases outside gene matches: 1. Per germline, CDR1 SGDLS and CDR2 YYNGEE. This CDR3 has 16 residues. This CDR3 is CASSVGLAGGPYEQYF. For the CDR3, the DNA is TGTGCCAGCAGCGTAGGACTAGCGGGAGGGCCCTACGAGCAGTACTTC. Based on the CDR3 plus reference TRBV9 and TRBJ2-7, the full variable domain is DSGVTQTPKHLITATGQRVTLRCSPRSGDLSVYWYQQSLDQGLQFLIQYYNGEERAKGNILERFSAQQFPDLHSELNLSSLELGDSALYFCASSVGLAGGPYEQYFGPGTRLTVT.

The rearrangement links TRBV7-2 to TRBJ2-3; 7 bases fit TRBD2. The germline V gene has CDR1 SGHTA and CDR2 FQGNSA. Trimming removed 2 bases from V and 5 bases from J; junction bases left unmatched: 4. This CDR3 has 14 residues. This CDR3 is CASSLTGEGDTQYF. CDR3 nucleotides: TGTGCCAGCAGCTTAACCGGGGAGGGAGATACGCAGTATTTT.

The chain carries TRBV2 and TRBJ2-7; possible D gene TRBD2, 5 bases. V shed 8 bases and J shed 0 bases, with 11 bases lying between them. Per germline, CDR1 SNHLY and CDR2 FYNNEI. This CDR3 has 13 residues. CDR3 bases: TGTGCCAGCGGAGGAGGTAGCTCCTACGAGCAGTACTTC. Its translation is CASGGGSSYEQYF.

The chain is built from TRBV7-9 and TRBJ2-7; 8 positions match TRBD2. In germline, CDR1 is SEHNR, CDR2 FQNEAQ (reference sequence). The J segment lost 4 bases and the V segment lost 1 base, leaving 9 bases of the junction unmatched. The CDR3 runs to 16 residues. The CDR3 protein is CASSLGMTSEPYEQYF. The CDR3 bases are TGTGCCAGCAGCTTAGGAATGACTAGCGAGCCTTACGAGCAGTACTTC.

J is TRBJ1-2 and V is TRBV2; 7 bases align to TRBD1. Germline lookup yields CDR1 SNHLY and CDR2 FYNNEI. The J segment lost 4 bases and the V segment lost 7 bases, leaving 15 bases of the junction unmatched. This CDR3 contains 16 residues. CDR3 loop: CASTPLLRGQSYGYTF. CDR3 DNA sequence: TGTGCCAGCACCCCCCTTCTGAGGGGACAGAGCTATGGCTACACCTTC.

J is TRBJ1-2 and V is TRBV4-2; TRBD1 might be the D (6 bases). The CDR3 loop spans 16 amino acids. Trimming removed 4 bases from V and 3 bases from J, with 18 bases in between. The V gene's germline CDR1 is LGHNA and CDR2 YNFKEQ. The CDR3 DNA sequence: TGTGCCAGCAGCCCCCGAGAGGCACAGGGAGACTATGGCTACACCTTC. This sequence encodes CASSPREAQGDYGYTF.

V is TRBV7-8 and J is TRBJ1-2; D remains ambiguous. The CDR3 covers 12 residues. Trimming cost V 1 base and J 10 bases, with 10 bases left between them. The V gene's germline CDR1 is SGHVS and CDR2 FQNEAQ. The CDR3 protein is CASSLGSPVYTF. The CDR3, as DNA: TGTGCCAGCAGCTTAGGGTCCCCGGTCTACACCTTC.

The chain links TRBV27 to TRBJ2-3, with a weak D call TRBD2 (6 bases). Germline V lookup: CDR1 MNHEY, CDR2 SMNVEV (reference sequence). The CDR3 spans 13 residues. Trimming pared 3 bases from V and 11 bases from J, leaving 15 bases between. CDR3 in amino acids: CASSLDGGIKQYF. In DNA, the CDR3 is TGTGCCAGCAGTTTGGACGGGGGAATTAAGCAGTATTTT.

The J gene is TRBJ2-1, the V gene TRBV7-2, with 7 bases aligning to TRBD2. Germline CDR1 reads SGHTA; CDR2 reads FQGNSA. The length of the CDR3 is 16 residues. V shed 1 base, J shed 0 bases, and the junction held 3 bases outside the gene matches. The CDR3 sequence: CASSLDLAVSYNEQFF. Written as DNA, the CDR3 is TGTGCCAGCAGCTTAGATCTAGCGGTCTCCTACAATGAGCAGTTCTTC.

The chain recombines TRBV7-9 with TRBJ1-1; D remains unclear. Germline CDR1 SEHNR, CDR2 FQNEAQ (reference sequence). Trimming took off 3 bases at V and 3 bases at J, with 8 bases between the two ends. This CDR3 spans 13 amino acids. The CDR3 loop is CASSFGPYTEAFF. The CDR3 DNA sequence: TGTGCCAGCAGCTTCGGACCGTACACTGAAGCTTTCTTT.

The genes are TRBV7-9 and TRBJ1-5, with D unclear. CDR1 SEHNR and CDR2 FQNEAQ come from the germline V gene (reference sequence). The V gene lost 8 bases and the J gene lost 0 bases, with 14 bases spanning the gap. CDR3 size: 15 residues. CDR3 sequence reads: CASARDPTSNQPQHF. The CDR3 DNA sequence: TGTGCCAGCGCGAGAGACCCTACTAGCAATCAGCCCCAGCATTTT. The variable domain in full, with the rest retrieved from reference TRBV7-9 and TRBJ1-5, is DTGVSQNPRHKITKRGQNVTFRCDPISEHNRLYWYRQTLGQGPEFLTYFQNEAQLEKSRLLSDRFSAERPKGSFSTLEIQRTEQGDSAMYLCASARDPTSNQPQHFGDGTRLSIL.

The DNA of the CDR3 is TGTGCCAGCAGTTTAGGGGGACTGAACACCGGGGAGCTGTTTTTT. Translating gives CASSLGGLNTGELFF. The chain uses TRBV27 and TRBJ2-2; TRBD2 is a possible D gene (6 bases). CDR1 MNHEY and CDR2 SMNVEV come from the germline V gene (reference sequence). Between the trimmed V and J ends, which lost 2 bases and 1 base, there was a span of 8 bases. CDR3 length equals 15 residues.